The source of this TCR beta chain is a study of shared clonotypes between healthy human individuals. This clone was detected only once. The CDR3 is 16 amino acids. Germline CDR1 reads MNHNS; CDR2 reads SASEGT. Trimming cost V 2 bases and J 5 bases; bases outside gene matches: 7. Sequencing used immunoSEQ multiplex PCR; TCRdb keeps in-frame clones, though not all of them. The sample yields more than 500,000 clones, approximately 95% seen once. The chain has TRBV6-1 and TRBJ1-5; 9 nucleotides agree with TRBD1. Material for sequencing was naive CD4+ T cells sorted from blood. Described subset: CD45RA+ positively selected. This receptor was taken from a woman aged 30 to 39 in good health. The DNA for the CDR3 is TGTGCCAGCAGTGAATTGGCGGGACAGGGATATCAGCCCCAGCATTTT. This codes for CASSELAGQGYQPQHF.